Below are 12 T cell receptor beta chains sequenced from a single sample in a study of spatial heterogeneity in lung cancer. As for time point: blood taken at disease recurrence. Whole RNA, which was extracted from tumor, nontumor lung tissue or frozen PBMC, was sequenced without any cell sorting. One entry per CDR3 protein results from TCRdb running MiXCR on the 5' RACE reads. Of 7,500 to 10,000 distinct CDR3 sequences listed, nearly 4% are singletons. The sequences come from PBMCs, collected at recurrence. The receptors originated from a female donor with early-stage non-small cell lung cancer.

This clonotype was seen ten or more times. This beta chain is off target for a library built for alpha chains, so its abundance means little. This chain connects TRBV20-1 to TRBJ2-2; 16 bases line up with TRBD2. V lost 3 bases and J lost 9; bases outside the gene matches: 7. Looked up from germline, CDR1 is DFQATT and CDR2 is SNEGSKA (reference sequence). The length of the CDR3 is 16 residues. The CDR3 nucleotides are TGCAGTGCTAGTGCCGGGACTAGCGGGGGGGCTTGGGAGCTGTTTTTT. Protein sequence: CSASAGTSGGAWELFF.

This clonotype was found many times. This beta chain turned up in a library designed for alpha chains; as an off-target read, its abundance says little. The chain combines TRBV25-1 with TRBJ1-1, with TRBD1 as a possible D gene (6 bases). The CDR3 has 13 residues. CDR1 MGHDK and CDR2 SYGVNS come from the germline V gene. Trimming removed 5 bases at V and 2 bases at J, with 9 bases between. The CDR3 protein is CASSPRGNTEAFF. In nucleotides, the CDR3 is TGTGCCAGCAGTCCCAGGGGCAACACTGAAGCTTTCTTT.

On this clonotype: The library was prepared for alpha chains; this beta chain is a stray read, so its frequency means little. J is TRBJ1-1 and V is TRBV5-1; D ambiguous. V was cut by 4 bases and J by 1 base, with 17 bases left in between. The length of the CDR3 is 16 residues. CDR1 SGHRS and CDR2 YFSETQ come from the germline V gene. CDR3 DNA: TGCGCCAGCAGCCCAGTAGTGGTAGGAGGGAACACTGAAGCTTTCTTT. This sequence encodes CASSPVVVGGNTEAFF.

This clonotype has at least ten counts. Found in a library prepared for alpha chains, this beta chain is an off-target read, and its abundance has little meaning. The V and J genes are TRBV29-1 and TRBJ2-7; 7 bases are shared with TRBD1. The V gene's germline CDR1 is SQVTM and CDR2 ANQGSEA. The length of the CDR3 is 13 residues. The V segment lost 5 bases and the J segment 5 bases; nucleotides outside the gene matches: 9. The CDR3 sequence is CSVFQGERNEQYF. DNA of the CDR3: TGCAGCGTTTTTCAGGGGGAGCGTAACGAGCAGTACTTC.

This clonotype has at least ten counts. This beta chain is a stray read from a library made for alpha chains; its abundance is not meaningful. V usage is TRBV4-1 and J usage is TRBJ1-1, with D possibly being TRBD1 (5 bases). V was pared by 0 bases and J by 1 base, with 15 bases between. CDR3 length: 17 residues. Germline V gives CDR1 MGHRA, CDR2 YSYEKL. In DNA form, the CDR3 reads TGCGCCAGCAGCCAAGATCCGGGACGGCTCCAGAACACTGAAGCTTTCTTT. Its translation is CASSQDPGRLQNTEAFF.

At least ten counts were recorded for this clonotype. This beta chain is a stray read from a library made for alpha chains; its abundance is not meaningful. V is TRBV3-1 and J is TRBJ1-1; no reliable D call. V was shortened by 6 bases and J by 5 bases, with 7 bases between the two germline ends. CDR1 is LGHDT, CDR2 YNNKEL, per germline (reference sequence). The CDR3 has 11 amino acids. DNA of the CDR3: TGTGCCAGCAGGCGAGGGACTGAAGCTTTCTTT. Translation gives CASRRGTEAFF.

This clonotype was seen many times. Within a library made for alpha chains, this beta chain is off target, and its count is uninformative. V and J are TRBV3-1 and TRBJ2-3, with 7 bases that match TRBD2. The length of the CDR3 is 16 residues. Germline lookup yields CDR1 LGHDT and CDR2 YNNKEL (reference sequence). V was pared by 0 bases and J by 1 base, with 4 bases of the junction left unmatched. Here the CDR3 DNA reads TGTGCCAGCAGCCAAGATGCGGGGGTCGGCACAGATACGCAGTATTTT. Amino acid sequence: CASSQDAGVGTDTQYF.

This clonotype was counted at least ten times. This beta chain is an off-target read within a library intended for alpha chains, so its frequency means little. The V and J genes are TRBV18 and TRBJ2-1, with 7 nucleotides matching TRBD1. The CDR3 sequence is 14 residues long. Germline-derived CDR1 and CDR2 are KGHSH and LQKENI. Unmatched junction bases numbered 8, after V lost 4 bases and J lost 8 bases. The CDR3 loop reads CASSRQGFSDEQFF. As DNA, the CDR3 is TGTGCCAGCTCACGACAGGGTTTTTCTGATGAGCAGTTCTTC. The full variable domain, in which reference TRBV18 and TRBJ2-1 provide the parts outside the CDR3, is NAGVMQNPRHLVRRRGQEARLRCSPMKGHSHVYWYRQLPEEGLKFMVYLQKENIIDESGMPKERFSAEFPKEGPSILRIQQVVRGDSAAYFCASSRQGFSDEQFFGPGTRLTVL.

This clonotype is medium-sized (0.01 to 0.1%). This beta chain is a stray sequence in a library constructed for alpha chains; its clone size is not meaningful. The chain is built from TRBV5-1 and TRBJ2-3, with 7 bases matching TRBD1. CDR1 is SGHRS and CDR2 is YFSETQ in the germline V gene. The CDR3 consists of 13 residues. Germline trimming cut 5 bases from V and 5 bases from J; bases unmatched to any gene: 5. This CDR3 reads CASREGAGDTQYF. In DNA, the CDR3 is TGCGCCAGCAGAGAGGGGGCTGGAGATACGCAGTATTTT.

At least ten counts were recorded for this clonotype. The library was prepared for alpha chains; this beta chain is a stray read, so its frequency means little. This chain links TRBV15 with TRBJ2-5; the D gene is possibly TRBD1 (5 bases). The CDR3 totals 13 residues. Per germline, CDR1 LNHNV and CDR2 YYDKDF (reference sequence). Trimming cost V 0 bases and J 5 bases, with 7 bases left between them. CDR3 nucleotide sequence: TGTGCCACCAGCAGAGACCCAGGGGAGACCCAGTACTTC. Protein sequence: CATSRDPGETQYF.

Ten or more counts support this clonotype. The library was built for alpha chains, so this beta chain is an off-target read and its size means little. The chain has TRBV1 and TRBJ2-3; TRBD2 reflects the table's D call only, with no check against the DNA. TRBV1 is listed as a pseudogene. CDR3 size: 15 residues. CDR3 in DNA: TGCACCAGCAGCCAAGATGTACTAGCGTTTGATACGCAGTATTTT. It specifies CTSSQDVLAFDTQYF.

There are many counts of this clonotype. A library made for alpha chains picked up this beta chain off target, so its size means little. The chain uses TRBV20-1 and TRBJ2-1, with D maybe TRBD2 (6 bases). The CDR3 is made up of 15 amino acids. The germline V and J ends were trimmed by 0 bases and 9 bases, with 18 bases remaining between them. CDR1 and CDR2 from the germline V gene are DFQATT and SNEGSKA (reference sequence). The CDR3 loop is CSARDSGGYALEQFF. In DNA, the CDR3 is TGCAGTGCTAGAGATAGTGGGGGGTATGCCCTTGAGCAGTTCTTC.